This T cell receptor (beta chain) was obtained from a study of cytomegalovirus exposure and HLA in healthy donors. V was clipped by 5 bases and J by 11 bases, with 19 bases between them. Germline V lookup: CDR1 KGHSH, CDR2 LQKENI. The CDR3 contains 14 residues. The donors, nominally healthy at sampling, likely had unrecorded immune exposures. On this clone: Its antigen is undetermined.

The study ran its PCR with 60 Vbeta and 13 Jbeta primers. The protocol was immunoSEQ multiplex PCR, while the TCRdb copy is restricted to in-frame clones and leaves out a portion. Of more than 95,000 clones in the sample, 60% to 80% were seen once. Findings and limits, study-wide: Per a later analysis, HLA-associated TCR beta chains showed more clonal expansion than other, equally common TCR beta chains.

This sequence joins TRBV18 and TRBJ2-1; D might be TRBD1 (6 bases). This TCR came from a man between 45 and 60 years old in good health and CMV-seropositive. The sequencing sample was made of PBMCs. The CDR3 region has the DNA TGTGCCAGCTCATCACAGGGTTCTAGCCCCAAGCAGTTCTTC. As protein: CASSSQGSSPKQFF.